This T cell receptor (beta chain) was sequenced in a study of blood T cells in healthy people across ages. Whole-study findings and limits: Diversity of TCR beta per million T cells declined in a roughly linear way with age. What prevented conclusive comparison of naive and antigen-experienced cells was that PBMCs were unsorted.

About this clonotype: Its antigen remains unknown.

The second PCR ran about 6 to 11 cycles with a sample-barcoded 5' primer and J-beta primers. Using its own MiXCR run on the 5' RACE reads, TCRdb lists one record per CDR3 protein. Of 600,000 to 850,000 distinct CDR3 sequences in the sample, 25% were seen once. V lost 0 bases, J lost 3 bases, and 13 bases lay in between. Germline V gives CDR1 SGHTS, CDR2 YDEGEE. The CDR3 consists of 16 residues. The same sample was also studied in work on T cells of mothers and their children. That work contributes: Every mother supplied over 9.5 million TCR beta CDR3 reads and every child 2.5 million to 3.5 million.

The chain combines TRBV5-8 with TRBJ2-4; TRBD2 might be the D (6 bases). The sample taken for sequencing was blood. The source of this sequence is a boy aged 5 to 17 in good health. The CDR3 DNA reads TGTGCCAGCAGCTTGGGGGGACGACTAGGCAAAAACATTCAGTACTTC. Residues: CASSLGGRLGKNIQYF.